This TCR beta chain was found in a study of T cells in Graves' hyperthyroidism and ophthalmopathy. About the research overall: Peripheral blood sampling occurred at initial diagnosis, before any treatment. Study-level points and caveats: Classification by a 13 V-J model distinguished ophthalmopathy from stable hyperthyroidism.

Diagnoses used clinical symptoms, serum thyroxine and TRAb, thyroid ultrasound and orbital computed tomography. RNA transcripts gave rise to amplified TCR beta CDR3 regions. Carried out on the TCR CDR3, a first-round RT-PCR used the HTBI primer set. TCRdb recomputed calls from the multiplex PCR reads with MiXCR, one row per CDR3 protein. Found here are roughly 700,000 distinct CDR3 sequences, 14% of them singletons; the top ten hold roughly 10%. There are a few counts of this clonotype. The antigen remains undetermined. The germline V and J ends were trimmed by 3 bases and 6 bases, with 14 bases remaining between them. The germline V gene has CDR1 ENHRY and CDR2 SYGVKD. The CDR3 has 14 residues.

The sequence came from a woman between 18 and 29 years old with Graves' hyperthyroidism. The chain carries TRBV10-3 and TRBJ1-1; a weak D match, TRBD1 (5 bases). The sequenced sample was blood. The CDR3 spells CAISEGAMVSEAFF. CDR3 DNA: TGTGCCATCAGTGAAGGGGCGATGGTATCTGAAGCTTTCTTT.